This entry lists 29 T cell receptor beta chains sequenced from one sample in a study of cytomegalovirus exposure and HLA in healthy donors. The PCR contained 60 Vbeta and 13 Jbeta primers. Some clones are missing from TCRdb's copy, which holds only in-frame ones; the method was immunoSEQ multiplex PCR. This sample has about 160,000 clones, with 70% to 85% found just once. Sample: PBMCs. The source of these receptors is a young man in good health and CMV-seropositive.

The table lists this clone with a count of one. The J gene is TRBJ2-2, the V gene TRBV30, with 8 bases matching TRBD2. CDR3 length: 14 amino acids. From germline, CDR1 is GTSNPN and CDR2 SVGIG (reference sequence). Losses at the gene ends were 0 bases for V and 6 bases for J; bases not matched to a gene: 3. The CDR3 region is CAWSVRAGAGELFF. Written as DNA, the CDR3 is TGTGCCTGGAGTGTACGAGCGGGGGCCGGGGAGCTGTTTTTT.

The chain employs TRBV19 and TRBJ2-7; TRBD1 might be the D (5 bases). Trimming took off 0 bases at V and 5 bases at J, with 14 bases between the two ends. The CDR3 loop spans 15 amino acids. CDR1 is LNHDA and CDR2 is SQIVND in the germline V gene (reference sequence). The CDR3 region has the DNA TGTGCCAGTAGTATAGAGACCCAGGGTTACAACGAGCAGTACTTC. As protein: CASSIETQGYNEQYF.

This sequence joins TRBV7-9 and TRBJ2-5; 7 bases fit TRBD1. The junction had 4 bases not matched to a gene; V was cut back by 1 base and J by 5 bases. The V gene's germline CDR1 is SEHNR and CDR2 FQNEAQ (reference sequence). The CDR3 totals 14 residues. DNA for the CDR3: TGTGCCAGCAGCTTAGACAGGGGACGTGAGACCCAGTACTTC. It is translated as CASSLDRGRETQYF. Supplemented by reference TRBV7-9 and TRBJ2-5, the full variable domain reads DTGVSQNPRHKITKRGQNVTFRCDPISEHNRLYWYRQTLGQGPEFLTYFQNEAQLEKSRLLSDRFSAERPKGSFSTLEIQRTEQGDSAMYLCASSLDRGRETQYFGPGTRLLVL.

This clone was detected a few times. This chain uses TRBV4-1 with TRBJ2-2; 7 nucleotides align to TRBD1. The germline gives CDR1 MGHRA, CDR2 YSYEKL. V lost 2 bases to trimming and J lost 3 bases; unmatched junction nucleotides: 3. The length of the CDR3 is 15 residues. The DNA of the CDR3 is TGCGCCAGCAGCCAAACAGGGGTTTACACCGGGGAGCTGTTTTTT. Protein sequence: CASSQTGVYTGELFF.

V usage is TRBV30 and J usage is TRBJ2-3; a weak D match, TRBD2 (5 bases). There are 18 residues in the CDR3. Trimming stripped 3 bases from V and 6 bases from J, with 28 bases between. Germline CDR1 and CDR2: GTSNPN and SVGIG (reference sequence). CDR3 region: CAWRRRIGSGTPRDTQYF. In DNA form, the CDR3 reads TGTGCCTGGAGGCGAAGGATAGGCAGCGGAACCCCGCGTGATACGCAGTATTTT.

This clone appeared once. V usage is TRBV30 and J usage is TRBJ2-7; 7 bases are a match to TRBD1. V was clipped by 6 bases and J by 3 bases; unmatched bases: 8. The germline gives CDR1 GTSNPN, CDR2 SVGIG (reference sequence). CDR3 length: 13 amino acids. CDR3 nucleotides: TGTGCCTGCCGACAGGGTCACCTCTACGAGCAGTACTTC. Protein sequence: CACRQGHLYEQYF.

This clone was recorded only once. The CDR3 DNA is TGTGCCAGCAGCTTCCTTTTAGAATACGAGCAGTACTTC. This gives the protein CASSFLLEYEQYF. The chain joins TRBV7-9 to TRBJ2-7; no definite D call. The ends were cut back, 3 bases at V and 4 bases at J, with 10 bases in the middle. The germline V gene has CDR1 SEHNR and CDR2 FQNEAQ (reference sequence). The CDR3 length is 13 residues.

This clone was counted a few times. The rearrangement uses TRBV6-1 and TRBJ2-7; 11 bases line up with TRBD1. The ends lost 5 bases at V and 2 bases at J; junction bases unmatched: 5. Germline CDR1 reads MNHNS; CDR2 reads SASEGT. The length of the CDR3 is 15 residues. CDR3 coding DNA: TGTGCCAGCAGTTTAGCGGGACAGGGGGCCTACGAGCAGTACTTC. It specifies CASSLAGQGAYEQYF.

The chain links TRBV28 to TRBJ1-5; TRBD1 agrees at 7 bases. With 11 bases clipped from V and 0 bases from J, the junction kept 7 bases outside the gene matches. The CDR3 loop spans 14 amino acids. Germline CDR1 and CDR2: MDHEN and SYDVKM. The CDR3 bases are TGTGCCTGTTGGAGGGGGCTTAGCAATCAGCCCCAGCATTTT. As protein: CACWRGLSNQPQHF.

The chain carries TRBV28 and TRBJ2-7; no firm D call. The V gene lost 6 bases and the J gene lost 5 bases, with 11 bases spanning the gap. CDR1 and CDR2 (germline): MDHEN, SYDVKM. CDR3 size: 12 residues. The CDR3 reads CASSLLSHEQYF. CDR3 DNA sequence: TGTGCCAGCAGCCTACTTTCCCACGAGCAGTACTTC.

The CDR3 coding sequence is TGTGCCAGCAGTTACTCCACAGGGGGGGCCTACGAGCAGTACTTC. Its translation: CASSYSTGGAYEQYF. This chain connects TRBV6-5 to TRBJ2-7, with TRBD1 as a possible D gene (8 bases). The CDR3 loop spans 15 amino acids. V dropped 0 bases and J dropped 2 bases, with 11 bases sitting between them. CDR1 is MNHEY and CDR2 is SVGAGI in the germline V gene.

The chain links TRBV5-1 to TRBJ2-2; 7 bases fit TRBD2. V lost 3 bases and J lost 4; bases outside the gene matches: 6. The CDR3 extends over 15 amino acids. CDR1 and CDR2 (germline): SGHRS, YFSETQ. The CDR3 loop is CASSWTGGPTGELFF. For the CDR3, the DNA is TGCGCCAGCAGCTGGACGGGGGGTCCCACCGGGGAGCTGTTTTTT.

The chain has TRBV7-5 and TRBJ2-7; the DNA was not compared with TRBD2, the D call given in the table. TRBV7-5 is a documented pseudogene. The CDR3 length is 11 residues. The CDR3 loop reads CVRRPAYEQYF. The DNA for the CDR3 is TGTGTCAGAAGGCCGGCCTACGAGCAGTACTTC.

The CDR3 reads CASSPPLGATDTQYF. Written as DNA, the CDR3 is TGTGCCAGCTCACCACCTTTAGGGGCCACAGATACGCAGTATTTT. The chain carries TRBV18 and TRBJ2-3, with D maybe TRBD1 (5 bases). Between the trimmed V and J ends, which lost 0 bases and 2 bases, there was a span of 9 bases. CDR1 is KGHSH and CDR2 is LQKENI in the germline V gene. There are 15 residues in the CDR3.

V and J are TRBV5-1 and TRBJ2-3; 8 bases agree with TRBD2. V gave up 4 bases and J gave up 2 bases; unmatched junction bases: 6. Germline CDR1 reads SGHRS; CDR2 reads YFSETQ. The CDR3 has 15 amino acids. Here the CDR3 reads CASSPGGGNTDTQYF. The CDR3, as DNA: TGCGCCAGCAGCCCCGGCGGGGGGAACACAGATACGCAGTATTTT.

CDR3 in amino acids: CASSSGRSETQYF. In DNA, the CDR3 is TGTGCCAGCAGCTCAGGGCGATCAGAGACCCAGTACTTC. The chain is built from TRBV7-9 and TRBJ2-5, with TRBD1 as a possible D gene (5 bases). Trimming cost V 4 bases and J 4 bases, with 10 bases left between them. CDR1 SEHNR and CDR2 FQNEAQ come from the germline V gene (reference sequence). The CDR3 consists of 13 residues. Drawing the rest from reference TRBV7-9 and TRBJ2-5, the complete variable domain is DTGVSQNPRHKITKRGQNVTFRCDPISEHNRLYWYRQTLGQGPEFLTYFQNEAQLEKSRLLSDRFSAERPKGSFSTLEIQRTEQGDSAMYLCASSSGRSETQYFGPGTRLLVL.

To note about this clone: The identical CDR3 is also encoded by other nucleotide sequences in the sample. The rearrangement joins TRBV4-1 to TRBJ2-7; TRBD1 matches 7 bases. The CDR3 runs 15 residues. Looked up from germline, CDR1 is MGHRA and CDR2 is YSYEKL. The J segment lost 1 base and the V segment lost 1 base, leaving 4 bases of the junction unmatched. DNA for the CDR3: TGCGCCAGCAGCCAAGTGGGCAGGGGGTCCTACGAGCAGTACTTC. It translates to CASSQVGRGSYEQYF.

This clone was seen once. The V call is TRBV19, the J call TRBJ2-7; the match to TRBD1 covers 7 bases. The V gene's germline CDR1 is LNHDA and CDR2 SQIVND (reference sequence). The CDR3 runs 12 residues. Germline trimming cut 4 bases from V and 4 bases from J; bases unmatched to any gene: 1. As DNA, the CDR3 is TGTGCCAGTAGTACACAGGGGTACGAGCAGTACTTC. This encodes CASSTQGYEQYF.

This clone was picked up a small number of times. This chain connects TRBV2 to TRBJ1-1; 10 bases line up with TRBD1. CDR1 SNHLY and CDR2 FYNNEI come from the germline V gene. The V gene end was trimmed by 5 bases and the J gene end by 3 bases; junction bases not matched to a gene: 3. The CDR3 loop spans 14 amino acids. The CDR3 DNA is TGTGCCAGCAGTAACGGACAGGGGGACACTGAAGCTTTCTTT. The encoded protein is CASSNGQGDTEAFF.

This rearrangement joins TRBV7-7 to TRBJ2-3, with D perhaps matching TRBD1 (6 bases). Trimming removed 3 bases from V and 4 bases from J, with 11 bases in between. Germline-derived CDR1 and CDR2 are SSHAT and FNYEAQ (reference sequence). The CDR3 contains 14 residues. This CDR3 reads CASSFSGDSDTQYF. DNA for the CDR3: TGTGCCAGCAGCTTTTCAGGGGATTCAGATACGCAGTATTTT.

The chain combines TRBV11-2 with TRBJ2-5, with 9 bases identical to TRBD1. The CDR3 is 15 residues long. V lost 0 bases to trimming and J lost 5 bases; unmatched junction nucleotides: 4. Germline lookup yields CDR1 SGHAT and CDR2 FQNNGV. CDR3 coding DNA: TGTGCCAGCAGCTTAGATCGGACAGGGGTCGAGACCCAGTACTTC. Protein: CASSLDRTGVETQYF. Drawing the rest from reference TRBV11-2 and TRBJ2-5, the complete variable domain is EAGVAQSPRYKIIEKRQSVAFWCNPISGHATLYWYQQILGQGPKLLIQFQNNGVVDDSQLPKDRFSAERLKGVDSTLKIQPAKLEDSAVYLCASSLDRTGVETQYFGPGTRLLVL.

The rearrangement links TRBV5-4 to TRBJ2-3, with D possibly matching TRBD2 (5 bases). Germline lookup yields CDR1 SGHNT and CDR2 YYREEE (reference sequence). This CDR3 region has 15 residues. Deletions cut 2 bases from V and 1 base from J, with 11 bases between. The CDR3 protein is CASSFPRGGTDTQYF. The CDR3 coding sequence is TGTGCCAGCAGCTTCCCTCGGGGAGGCACAGATACGCAGTATTTT.

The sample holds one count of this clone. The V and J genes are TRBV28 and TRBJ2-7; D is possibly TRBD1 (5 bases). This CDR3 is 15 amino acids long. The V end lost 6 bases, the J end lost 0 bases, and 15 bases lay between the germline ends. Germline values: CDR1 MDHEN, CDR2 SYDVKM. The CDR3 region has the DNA TGTGCCAGCAGCCCCCCAGCAGGGAACTCCTACGAGCAGTACTTC. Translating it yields CASSPPAGNSYEQYF.

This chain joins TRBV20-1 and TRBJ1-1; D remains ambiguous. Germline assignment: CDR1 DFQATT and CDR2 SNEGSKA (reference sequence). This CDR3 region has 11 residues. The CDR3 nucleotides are TGCAGACTCGTTCGGGGCACTGAAGCTTTCTTT. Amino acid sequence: CRLVRGTEAFF.

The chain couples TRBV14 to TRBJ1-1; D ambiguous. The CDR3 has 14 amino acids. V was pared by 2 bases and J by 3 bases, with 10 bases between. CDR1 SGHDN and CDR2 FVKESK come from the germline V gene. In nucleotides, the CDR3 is TGTGCCAGCAGCCAAAGCACGGGTTACACTGAAGCTTTCTTT. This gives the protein CASSQSTGYTEAFF.

The CDR3 loop is CASSLTSSRFETQYF. The CDR3 bases are TGTGCCAGCAGTCTTACTAGCTCACGGTTTGAGACCCAGTACTTC. The gene calls are TRBV28 and TRBJ2-5; tentative D call: TRBD2 (6 bases). V lost 5 bases and J lost 5, with 18 bases in between. This CDR3 has 15 amino acids. Per the germline V gene, CDR1 is MDHEN and CDR2 is SYDVKM.

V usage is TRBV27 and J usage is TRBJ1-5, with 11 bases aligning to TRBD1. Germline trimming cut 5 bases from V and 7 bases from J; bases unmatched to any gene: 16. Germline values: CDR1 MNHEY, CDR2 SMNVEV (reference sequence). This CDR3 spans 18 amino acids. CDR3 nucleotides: TGTGCCAGCAGTATCCGTCTCCGGGACAGGGGGACGGGGCAGCCCCAGCATTTT. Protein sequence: CASSIRLRDRGTGQPQHF.

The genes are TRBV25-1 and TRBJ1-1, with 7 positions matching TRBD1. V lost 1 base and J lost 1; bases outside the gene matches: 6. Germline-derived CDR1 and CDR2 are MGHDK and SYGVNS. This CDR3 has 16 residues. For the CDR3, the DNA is TGTGCCAGCAGTGAATTTGGAGACAGGGAGAACACTGAAGCTTTCTTT. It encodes CASSEFGDRENTEAFF.

Here the CDR3 reads CAWEQGGGTEAFF. The CDR3 region has the DNA TGTGCCTGGGAACAGGGGGGGGGCACTGAAGCTTTCTTT. The chain joins TRBV30 to TRBJ1-1, with TRBD1 identical over 8 bases. Germline V gene data show CDR1 as GTSNPN and CDR2 as SVGIG (reference sequence). CDR3 size: 13 residues. The junction had 6 bases not matched to a gene; V was cut back by 5 bases and J by 4 bases.